These T cell receptor beta chains were read from a single sample in a study of blood T cell repertoires in COVID-19. Sequencing used immunoSEQ multiplex PCR; TCRdb keeps in-frame clones, though not all of them. This table has around 170,000 clones, around 80% appearing once. The sequenced sample was peripheral blood. These receptor sequences come from a woman aged 80 or older with COVID-19, enrolled during active disease. Each CDR3 is given with its conserved first and last residue. The D gene is left open where the match is weak. Clone size, where shown, is once, few, many, or a class for clones that have expanded.

size | J | D | V | CDR3 | DNA
few | TRBJ1-2 | TRBD1 | TRBV6-5 | CASSPGQGAYYGYTF | TGTGCCAGCAGTCCCGGACAGGGGGCATACTATGGCTACACCTTC
NA | TRBJ1-1 | NA | TRBV19 | CASTPGHSGAFF | TGTGCCAGTACCCCCGGACACTCAGGAGCTTTCTTT
NA | TRBJ1-2 | NA | TRBV7-2 | CASSVRVRMDYGYTF | TGTGCCAGCAGCGTCAGGGTGCGTATGGACTATGGCTACACCTTC
NA | TRBJ2-1 | TRBD2 | TRBV5-5 | CASSSVGLAGFEQFF | TGTGCCAGCAGCTCCGTGGGACTAGCGGGTTTTGAGCAGTTCTTC
NA | TRBJ1-3 | NA | TRBV5-1 | CASSLFSQGPGNTIYF | TGCGCCAGCAGCTTATTCAGCCAGGGCCCTGGAAACACCATATATTTT
NA | TRBJ2-3 | NA | TRBV5-1 | CASSLDPKTFTSTDTQYF | TGCGCCAGCAGCTTGGACCCCAAAACCTTTACTAGCACAGATACGCAGTATTTT
NA | TRBJ2-5 | NA | TRBV11-2 | CASSPPNSETQYF | TGTGCCAGCAGCCCCCCCAACAGCGAGACCCAGTACTTC
NA | TRBJ1-5 | TRBD1 | TRBV19 | CASAGGPRQPQHF | TGTGCCAGTGCAGGGGGCCCAAGGCAGCCCCAGCATTTT
NA | TRBJ2-5 | TRBD2 | TRBV2 | CASSELLAGETQYF | TGTGCCAGCAGTGAACTACTAGCGGGAGAGACCCAGTACTTC
NA | TRBJ1-3 | NA | TRBV4-3 | CASSHLSGNTIYF | TGCGCCAGCAGCCACCTCTCTGGAAACACCATATATTTT
NA | TRBJ2-1 | TRBD2 | TRBV6-5 | CASSYLGGEQFF | TGTGCCAGCAGTTACCTGGGGGGGGAGCAGTTCTTC
NA | TRBJ1-2 | TRBD1 | TRBV4-1 | CASSQTGEHYGYTF | TGCGCCAGCAGCCAGACAGGGGAGCACTATGGCTACACCTTC
NA | TRBJ1-6 | TRBD1 | TRBV6-5 | CASKAGQVNSPLHF | TGTGCCAGCAAGGCCGGACAGGTGAATTCACCCCTCCACTTT
NA | TRBJ1-5 | NA | TRBV7-6 | CASSLDRGSNQPQHF | TGTGCCAGCAGCTTAGATCGGGGAAGCAATCAGCCCCAGCATTTT
NA | TRBJ2-5 | TRBD1 | TRBV27 | CASSFLPGQGQETQYF | TGTGCCAGCAGTTTTTTACCGGGACAGGGACAAGAGACCCAGTACTTC
few | TRBJ2-2 | NA | TRBV12-5 | CASGLVVGTGIGELFF | TGTGCTAGTGGTTTGGTAGTGGGTACAGGGATCGGGGAGCTGTTTTTT
few | TRBJ1-6 | TRBD1 | TRBV7-2 | CASSLGGQRSPLHF | TGTGCCAGCAGCTTAGGGGGACAGAGGTCACCCCTCCACTTT
many | TRBJ2-7 | TRBD2 | TRBV27 | CAVGLAGAYEQYF | TGTGCCGTAGGGCTAGCGGGAGCCTACGAGCAGTACTTC
NA | TRBJ1-2 | NA | TRBV5-1 | CASSFDRAVYGYTF | TGCGCCAGCAGCTTTGACAGAGCCGTCTATGGCTACACCTTC
NA | TRBJ2-1 | NA | TRBV5-1 | CASSLRQSSYNEQFF | TGCGCCAGCAGCCTCCGACAGAGCTCCTACAATGAGCAGTTCTTC
NA | TRBJ1-1 | TRBD1 | TRBV28 | CASSLGTAPFEAFF | TGTGCCAGCAGTTTAGGGACAGCCCCGTTTGAAGCTTTCTTT
NA | TRBJ1-2 | TRBD1 | TRBV3-1/TRBV3-2 | CASSQQDREGGYTF | TGTGCCAGCAGCCAACAGGACAGGGAGGGAGGCTACACCTTC
NA | TRBJ1-4 | NA | TRBV9 | CASSVRSTNEKLFF | TGTGCCAGCAGCGTCAGGTCAACTAATGAAAAACTGTTTTTT
NA | TRBJ1-1 | NA | TRBV5-1 | CASSILQNTEAFF | TGCGCCAGCAGCATTTTACAGAACACTGAAGCTTTCTTT
NA | TRBJ2-7 | NA | TRBV18 | CASSLRDTSYEQYF | TGTGCCAGCTCACTACGGGACACAAGTTACGAGCAGTACTTC
NA | TRBJ1-1 | TRBD1 | TRBV2 | CASSYRQGEEAFF | TGTGCCAGCAGTTATCGGCAGGGGGAAGAAGCTTTCTTT
NA | TRBJ1-5 | NA | TRBV6-1 | CASSEGTYQPQHF | TGTGCCAGCAGTGAAGGGACATATCAGCCCCAGCATTTT
NA | TRBJ2-7 | NA | TRBV6-5 | CASNPHNLYEQYF | TGTGCCAGCAATCCCCACAACCTTTACGAGCAGTACTTC
NA | TRBJ2-3 | NA | TRBV5-1 | CASSLAGGRPDTQYF | TGCGCCAGCAGCTTGGCCGGAGGGCGACCAGATACGCAGTATTTT
NA | TRBJ2-6 | NA | TRBV27 | CASRGSEAGANVLTF | TGTGCCAGCAGAGGGAGTGAAGCTGGGGCCAACGTCCTGACTTTC
NA | TRBJ1-2 | TRBD1 | TRBV6-5 | CASSTGELQGYTF | TGTGCCAGCAGTACAGGGGAGCTGCAGGGCTACACCTTC
NA | TRBJ2-5 | TRBD2 | TRBV28 | CASSVAGGAETQYF | TGTGCCAGCAGTGTAGCGGGAGGAGCGGAGACCCAGTACTTC
NA | TRBJ2-7 | TRBD1 | TRBV5-3 | CARSLAGTGGNEQYF | TGTGCCAGAAGCTTGGCTGGGACAGGGGGCAACGAGCAGTACTTC
once | TRBJ1-4 | TRBD1 | TRBV4-1 | CASSLLPGQGATNEKLFF | TGCGCCAGCAGCTTGCTACCGGGACAGGGGGCAACTAATGAAAAACTGTTTTTT
NA | TRBJ1-5 | NA | TRBV2 | CASSERGNQPQHF | TGTGCCAGCAGTGAAAGGGGAAATCAGCCCCAGCATTTT
NA | TRBJ2-7 | NA | TRBV2 | CASSQDSSYEQYF | TGTGCCAGCAGTCAGGACAGCTCCTACGAGCAGTACTTC
NA | TRBJ1-1 | TRBD1 | TRBV15 | CATSARLQGASEAFF | TGTGCCACCAGCGCCCGTTTACAGGGGGCATCTGAAGCTTTCTTT
NA | TRBJ1-1 | NA | TRBV27 | CASSPDTNTEAFF | TGTGCCAGCAGTCCCGACACTAACACTGAAGCTTTCTTT
NA | TRBJ1-1 | TRBD1 | TRBV2 | CASTDRQGSEAFF | TGTGCCAGCACAGATAGACAGGGGTCGGAAGCTTTCTTT
NA | TRBJ1-4 | NA | TRBV5-6 | CASSLNAGKNEKLFF | TGTGCCAGCAGCTTGAATGCAGGGAAGAATGAAAAACTGTTTTTT
NA | TRBJ1-1 | TRBD1 | TRBV19 | CASRPPRDRGTEAFF | TGTGCCAGTAGACCGCCCCGGGACAGGGGAACTGAAGCTTTCTTT
NA | TRBJ2-7 | TRBD1 | TRBV7-6 | CASSSRDSYEQYF | TGTGCCAGCAGCTCACGGGACAGCTACGAGCAGTACTTC
NA | TRBJ1-1 | NA | TRBV9 | CASSDDRKGHGEAFF | TGTGCCAGCAGCGATGACAGGAAAGGACATGGTGAAGCTTTCTTT
once | TRBJ2-4 | TRBD2 | TRBV18 | CASSSPGVAGAREGIQYF | TGTGCCAGCTCATCCCCTGGGGTAGCGGGGGCGCGGGAGGGGATTCAGTACTTC
few | TRBJ1-2 | TRBD1 | TRBV11-3 | CASSRRTGDNGYTF | TGTGCCAGCAGCCGCCGGACAGGGGATAATGGCTACACCTTC
NA | TRBJ2-2 | NA | TRBV18 | CASSPVSGPNTGELFF | TGTGCCAGCTCACCGGTAAGCGGGCCCAACACCGGGGAGCTGTTTTTT
NA | TRBJ2-5 | TRBD1 | TRBV24-1 | CATSDRTGDRETQYF | TGTGCCACCAGTGACCGGACAGGGGATAGGGAGACCCAGTACTTC
NA | TRBJ2-5 | TRBD2 | TRBV29-1 | CSVDGLATYPQETQYF | TGCAGCGTTGATGGACTAGCCACTTACCCCCAAGAGACCCAGTACTTC
once | TRBJ2-7 | NA | TRBV5-3 | CARSRNPFLRSYEQYF | TGTGCCAGAAGCCGAAACCCTTTCCTACGTAGTTACGAGCAGTACTTC
NA | TRBJ2-7 | NA | TRBV19 | CASSRTVLPESEQYF | TGTGCCAGTAGTAGGACAGTTCTCCCAGAAAGCGAGCAGTACTTC
NA | TRBJ1-3 | NA | TRBV18 | CASSLGVSSGNTIYF | TGTGCCAGCTCCCTCGGGGTCTCCTCTGGAAACACCATATATTTT
NA | TRBJ2-7 | TRBD1 | TRBV6-6 | CASSYPGQGASEQYF | TGTGCCAGCAGTTACCCCGGACAGGGGGCTAGCGAGCAGTACTTC
NA | TRBJ2-3 | TRBD1 | TRBV2 | CASREQGAFTDTQYF | TGTGCCAGCAGGGAACAGGGGGCTTTTACAGATACGCAGTATTTT
NA | TRBJ2-3 | TRBD2 | TRBV10-2 | CASRGLAGARDTQYF | TGCGCCAGCAGGGGACTAGCGGGAGCCAGAGATACGCAGTATTTT